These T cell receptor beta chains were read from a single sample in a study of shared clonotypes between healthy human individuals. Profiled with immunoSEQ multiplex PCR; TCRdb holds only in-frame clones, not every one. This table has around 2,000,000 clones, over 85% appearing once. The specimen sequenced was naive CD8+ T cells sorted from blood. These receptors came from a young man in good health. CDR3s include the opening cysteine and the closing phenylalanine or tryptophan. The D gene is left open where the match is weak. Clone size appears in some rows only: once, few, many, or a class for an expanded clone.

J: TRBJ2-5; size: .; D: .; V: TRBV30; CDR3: CAWSALYETQYF; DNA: TGTGCCTGGAGTGCCCTCTATGAGACCCAGTACTTC
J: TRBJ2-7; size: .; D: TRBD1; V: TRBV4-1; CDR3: CASSQDQTGAYEQYF; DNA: TGCGCCAGCAGCCAAGACCAGACAGGGGCTTACGAGCAGTACTTC
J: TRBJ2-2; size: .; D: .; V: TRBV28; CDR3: CASSLVGWNTGELFF; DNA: TGTGCCAGCAGTTTAGTCGGGTGGAACACCGGGGAGCTGTTTTTT
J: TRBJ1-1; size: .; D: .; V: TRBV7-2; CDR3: CASSQTHEAFF; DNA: TGTGCCAGCAGCCAAACGCACGAAGCTTTCTTT
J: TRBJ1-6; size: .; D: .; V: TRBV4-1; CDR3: CASSQSEWGNSPLHF; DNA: TGCGCCAGCAGCCAGAGCGAGTGGGGGAATTCACCCCTCCACTTT
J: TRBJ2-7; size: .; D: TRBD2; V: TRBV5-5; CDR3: CASSPGGTNYEQYF; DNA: TGTGCCAGCAGCCCGGGAGGGACAAACTACGAGCAGTACTTC
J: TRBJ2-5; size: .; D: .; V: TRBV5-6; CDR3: CASSLEFGRVETQYF; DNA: TGTGCCAGCAGCTTGGAGTTCGGCAGGGTGGAGACCCAGTACTTC
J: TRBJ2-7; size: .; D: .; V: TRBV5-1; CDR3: CASSLFGGSYEQYF; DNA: TGCGCCAGCAGCTTGTTTGGGGGCTCCTACGAGCAGTACTTC
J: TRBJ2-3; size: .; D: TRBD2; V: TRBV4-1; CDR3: CASSQRISGGSTDTQYF; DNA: TGCGCCAGCAGCCAACGGATTAGCGGGGGGTCCACAGATACGCAGTATTTT
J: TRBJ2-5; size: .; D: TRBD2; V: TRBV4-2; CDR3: CASSQDSSGGLQETQYF; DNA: TGTGCCAGCAGCCAAGATAGCAGCGGGGGCCTTCAAGAGACCCAGTACTTC
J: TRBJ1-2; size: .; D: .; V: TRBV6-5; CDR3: CASSAGHGIDYGYTF; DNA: TGTGCCAGCAGTGCGGGACACGGGATTGACTATGGCTACACCTTC
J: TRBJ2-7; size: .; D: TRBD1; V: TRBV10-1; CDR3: CASSGQGKGEQYF; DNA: TGCGCCAGCAGCGGACAGGGGAAGGGCGAGCAGTACTTC
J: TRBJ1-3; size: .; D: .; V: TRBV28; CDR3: CASSAFGEGGSSGNTIYF; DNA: TGTGCCAGCAGTGCCTTCGGGGAGGGAGGGAGCTCTGGAAACACCATATATTTT
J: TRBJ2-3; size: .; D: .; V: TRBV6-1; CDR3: CAAGGGADTQYF; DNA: TGTGCGGCCGGGGGCGGGGCAGATACGCAGTATTTT
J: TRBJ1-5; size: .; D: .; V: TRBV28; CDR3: CASSSEGVNQPQHF; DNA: TGTGCCAGCAGTAGCGAGGGGGTCAATCAGCCCCAGCATTTT
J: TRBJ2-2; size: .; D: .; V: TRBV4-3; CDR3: CASSQDQWDRNTGELFF; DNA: TGCGCCAGCAGCCAAGATCAATGGGACCGCAACACCGGGGAGCTGTTTTTT
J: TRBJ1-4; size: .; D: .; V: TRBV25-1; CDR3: CASSESGEATNEKLFF; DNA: TGTGCCAGCAGTGAATCCGGCGAGGCAACTAATGAAAAACTGTTTTTT
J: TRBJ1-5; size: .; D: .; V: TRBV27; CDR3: CASSLTGPSNQPQHF; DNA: TGTGCCAGCAGTCTTACAGGGCCTAGCAATCAGCCCCAGCATTTT
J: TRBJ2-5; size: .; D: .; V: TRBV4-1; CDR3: CASSLTLGQETQYF; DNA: TGCGCCAGCAGCCTGACTTTGGGGCAAGAGACCCAGTACTTC
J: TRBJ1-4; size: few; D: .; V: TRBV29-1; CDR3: CSVEEAGWSSREKLFF; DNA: TGCAGCGTTGAAGAGGCCGGGTGGTCTTCCAGGGAAAAACTGTTTTTT
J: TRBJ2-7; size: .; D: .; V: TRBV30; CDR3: CAWRGIYEQYF; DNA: TGTGCCTGGAGGGGGATCTACGAGCAGTACTTC
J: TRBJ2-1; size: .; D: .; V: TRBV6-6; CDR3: CASSSVNDNEQFF; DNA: TGTGCCAGCAGTTCCGTTAACGACAATGAGCAGTTCTTC
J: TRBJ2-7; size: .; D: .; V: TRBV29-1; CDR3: CSVEGISYEQYF; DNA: TGCAGCGTTGAGGGGATCAGCTACGAGCAGTACTTC
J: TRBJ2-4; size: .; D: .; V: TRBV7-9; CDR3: CASSRPPGYIQYF; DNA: TGTGCCAGCAGCCGCCCCCCGGGCTACATTCAGTACTTC
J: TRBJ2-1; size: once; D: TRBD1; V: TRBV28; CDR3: CASSYGTGSGEQFF; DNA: TGTGCCAGCAGCTACGGGACAGGGTCCGGTGAGCAGTTCTTC
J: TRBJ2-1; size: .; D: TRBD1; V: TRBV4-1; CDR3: CASSQEQAGTGVYEQFF; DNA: TGCGCCAGCAGCCAAGAACAGGCCGGGACAGGGGTCTATGAGCAGTTCTTC
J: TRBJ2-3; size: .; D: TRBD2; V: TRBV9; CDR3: CASSRLAGGRTDTQYF; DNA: TGTGCCAGCAGCCGCCTAGCGGGGGGGCGTACAGATACGCAGTATTTT
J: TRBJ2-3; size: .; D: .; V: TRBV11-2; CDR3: CASSPLTVQGLDTQYF; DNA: TGTGCCAGCAGCCCCCTTACCGTACAGGGTCTAGATACGCAGTATTTT
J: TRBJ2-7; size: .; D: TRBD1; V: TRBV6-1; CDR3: CASRQQGLAYEQYF; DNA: TGTGCCAGCAGACAACAGGGGCTTGCCTACGAGCAGTACTTC